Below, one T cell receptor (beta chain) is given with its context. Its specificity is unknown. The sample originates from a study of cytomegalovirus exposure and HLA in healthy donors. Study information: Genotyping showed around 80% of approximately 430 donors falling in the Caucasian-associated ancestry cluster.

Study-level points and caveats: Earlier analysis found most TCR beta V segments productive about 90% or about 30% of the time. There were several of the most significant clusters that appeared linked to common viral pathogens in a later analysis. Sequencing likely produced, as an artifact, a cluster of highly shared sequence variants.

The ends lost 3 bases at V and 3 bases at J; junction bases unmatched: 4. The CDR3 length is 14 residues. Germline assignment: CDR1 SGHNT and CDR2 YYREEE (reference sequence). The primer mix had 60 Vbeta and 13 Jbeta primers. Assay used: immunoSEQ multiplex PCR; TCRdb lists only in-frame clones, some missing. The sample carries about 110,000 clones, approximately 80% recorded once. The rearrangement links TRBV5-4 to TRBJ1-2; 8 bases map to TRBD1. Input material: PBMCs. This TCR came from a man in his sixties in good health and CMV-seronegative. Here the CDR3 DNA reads TGTGCCAGCAGCTACGACAGGGGCGACTATGGCTACACCTTC. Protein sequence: CASSYDRGDYGYTF.